The present T cell receptor (beta chain) was sequenced within a study of post-analysis software for immune sequencing data. Study-level background: Relapsing-remitting, secondary progressive and progressive-relapsing forms made up the multiple sclerosis disease courses.

Study outcomes and limitations: Patients had higher frequencies than controls of roughly five TRBV segments, including TRBV5-6, TRBV5-1 and TRBV20-1. Normalized Chao1 diversity was significantly reduced in patients versus controls. Under the F measure, samples that were prepared in one batch clustered strongly together.

With regard to this clonotype: Its antigen is currently unknown. Germline is not matched at one junction end, which may reflect a read error.

Presence of unique molecular identifiers characterized the TCR beta cDNA libraries. TCRdb itself ran the PCR reads through MiXCR, one entry per CDR3 protein. The data contain 400,000 to 500,000 distinct CDR3 sequences, approximately 39% of them singletons. The CDR3 totals 16 residues. Germline values: CDR1 LNHDA, CDR2 SQIVND (reference sequence). The V gene is TRBV19, the J gene TRBJ2-3, with 12 bases aligning to TRBD1. The sequencing input was blood. The TCR originated in a girl aged 2-10 years with multiple sclerosis. The CDR3 region has the DNA TGTGCCAGTAGTCTAGAGGGACAGGGGGCCGAAGATACGCAGTATTTT. This sequence encodes CASSLEGQGAEDTQYF.